Listed below are T cell receptor beta chains from one sample, sequenced in a study of Ad26.COV2.S vaccination and SARS-CoV-2 variants. The method was immunoSEQ multiplex PCR; TCRdb's version includes in-frame clones alone and lacks a portion of them. The sample includes 360,000 or so clones, approximately 89% of them seen just once. Specimen: peripheral blood, collected in a trial of Ad26.COV2.S vaccine versus placebo. All receptors come from a person aged 18-60 years who received the Ad26.COV2.S COVID-19 vaccine or a placebo. Both conserved end residues are part of each CDR3. Fields, in order: D gene, J gene, clone size, V gene, CDR3 protein, CDR3 DNA. D genes are given only for firm matches. Size is omitted from some rows. Given values are once, few, many or a class for expanded clones.

.	TRBJ2-7	.	TRBV18	CASSPPAASGEQYF	TGTGCCAGCTCACCCCCGGCGGCGTCGGGCGAGCAGTACTTC
TRBD1	TRBJ2-7	.	TRBV27	CASRDILPGQGAHEQYF	TGTGCCAGCAGGGATATTTTACCGGGACAGGGGGCCCACGAGCAGTACTTC
TRBD2	TRBJ2-1	.	TRBV19	CASMGDSGRERFF	TGTGCCAGTATGGGAGATAGCGGGAGAGAGCGGTTCTTC
.	TRBJ2-7	.	TRBV7-2	CASSRSRSEQYF	TGTGCCAGCAGCCGTAGCCGCTCGGAGCAGTACTTC
.	TRBJ1-2	.	TRBV5-4	CASSSRGDYGYTF	TGTGCCAGCAGCTCCAGGGGTGACTATGGCTACACCTTC
TRBD1	TRBJ1-1	.	TRBV2	CASSERRDRVGRAEAFF	TGTGCCAGCAGTGAAAGAAGGGACAGGGTAGGGCGCGCTGAAGCTTTCTTT
.	TRBJ1-1	few	TRBV7-9	CASSLSRGAEAFF	TGTGCCAGCAGCTTAAGCAGGGGTGCTGAAGCTTTCTTT
.	TRBJ1-1	.	TRBV12-3/TRBV12-4	CASSPNRYTEAFF	TGTGCCAGCAGCCCCAATCGGTACACTGAAGCTTTCTTT
.	TRBJ1-1	.	TRBV4-1	CASSGQPNTEAFF	TGCGCCAGCAGCGGGCAGCCGAACACTGAAGCTTTCTTT
.	TRBJ1-3	once	TRBV10-3	CAIIPDGLYSGNTIYF	TGTGCCATCATCCCCGATGGCCTGTACTCTGGAAACACCATATATTTT
.	TRBJ2-7	.	TRBV28	CASSLTIAWEQYF	TGTGCCAGCAGTTTGACTATCGCATGGGAGCAGTACTTC
TRBD2	TRBJ2-3	.	TRBV5-4	CASSPRTSISTDTQYF	TGTGCCAGCAGCCCACGGACTAGCATAAGCACAGATACGCAGTATTTT
TRBD1	TRBJ1-1	.	TRBV11-1	CASSHRQGLNTEAFF	TGTGCCAGCAGCCATAGACAGGGCCTGAACACTGAAGCTTTCTTT
.	TRBJ1-6	.	TRBV28	CASSFGGGGRLYNSPLHF	TGTGCCAGCAGTTTCGGAGGCGGGGGGCGTCTTTATAATTCACCCCTCCACTTT
.	TRBJ2-4	.	TRBV10-1	CASSDGGPKNIQYF	TGCGCCAGCTCCGACGGAGGTCCCAAAAACATTCAGTACTTC
TRBD2	TRBJ2-2	.	TRBV7-6	CASSFPRDGGSRELFF	TGTGCCAGCAGCTTCCCCAGGGACGGCGGGAGTAGGGAGCTGTTTTTT
TRBD1	TRBJ1-2	.	TRBV28	CASGTGGKGGYTF	TGTGCCAGCGGCACAGGGGGGAAGGGTGGCTACACCTTC
TRBD2	TRBJ2-2	.	TRBV10-1	CASRGGRAGPSNTGELFF	TGCGCCAGCAGGGGCGGGAGGGCCGGTCCATCCAACACCGGGGAGCTGTTTTTT
TRBD2	TRBJ2-3	.	TRBV28	CASSLRGGDTQYF	TGTGCCAGCAGTTTACGGGGGGGAGATACGCAGTATTTT
.	TRBJ1-3	.	TRBV5-1	CASSLDTGTSSGNTIYF	TGCGCCAGCAGCTTGGACACAGGGACCTCCTCTGGAAACACCATATATTTT
.	TRBJ2-1	once	TRBV9	CASSVAVSSYNEQFF	TGTGCCAGCAGCGTAGCCGTGTCCTCTTACAATGAGCAGTTCTTC
TRBD1	TRBJ1-2	.	TRBV3-1/TRBV3-2	CASSQDMQGARYGYTF	TGTGCCAGCAGCCAAGATATGCAGGGGGCAAGGTATGGCTACACCTTC
.	TRBJ1-1	.	TRBV28	CASVVTGSTEAFF	TGTGCCAGCGTTGTCACAGGGAGCACTGAAGCTTTCTTT
.	TRBJ2-7	.	TRBV6-2/TRBV6-3	CASSYSGTFTYEQYF	TGTGCCAGCAGTTACTCGGGGACTTTCACCTACGAGCAGTACTTC
.	TRBJ2-7	once	TRBV6-1	CASSEGGADSYEQYF	TGTGCCAGCAGTGAAGGTGGGGCGGACTCCTACGAGCAGTACTTC
.	TRBJ2-1	.	TRBV18	CASSPKRQGTNEQFF	TGTGCCAGCTCACCTAAGAGGCAAGGGACGAATGAGCAGTTCTTC
.	TRBJ2-3	.	TRBV12-3/TRBV12-4	CASSLFADTQYF	TGTGCCAGCAGTCTTTTCGCAGATACGCAGTATTTT
.	TRBJ1-3	.	TRBV10-3	CAIDGGRFSGNTIYF	TGTGCCATTGACGGGGGCCGGTTCTCTGGAAACACCATATATTTT
TRBD1	TRBJ2-5	.	TRBV7-9	CASSWGTGGIETQYF	TGTGCCAGCAGCTGGGGGACAGGGGGTATAGAGACCCAGTACTTC
.	TRBJ2-7	.	TRBV18	CASSSVGGQGVYEQYF	TGTGCCAGCTCATCCGTCGGGGGGCAGGGGGTCTACGAGCAGTACTTC
TRBD1	TRBJ1-4	.	TRBV30	CAWMGSGGSEKLFF	TGTGCCTGGATGGGGTCAGGGGGAAGTGAAAAACTGTTTTTT
TRBD2	TRBJ2-3	.	TRBV7-8	CASSLAWTSGSRSDTQYF	TGTGCCAGCAGCTTAGCCTGGACTAGCGGGAGTAGGTCAGATACGCAGTATTTT
.	TRBJ2-3	.	TRBV7-3	CASSAYRGTQYF	TGTGCCAGCAGCGCCTACCGAGGTACGCAGTATTTT
TRBD1	TRBJ2-5	.	TRBV11-1	CASSSRTGLRETQYF	TGTGCCAGCAGCTCTCGGACAGGGTTAAGAGAGACCCAGTACTTC
TRBD1	TRBJ1-2	once	TRBV7-2	CASSPKARTGGIYGYTF	TGTGCCAGCAGCCCTAAGGCGCGGACAGGGGGCATCTATGGCTACACCTTC
.	TRBJ2-5	.	TRBV6-5	CASSSWGRLAQETQYF	TGTGCCAGCAGTTCTTGGGGACGATTAGCCCAAGAGACCCAGTACTTC
TRBD2	TRBJ2-5	.	TRBV4-1	CASSPLGLAGAKTTQYF	TGCGCCAGCAGCCCCCTGGGTCTAGCGGGAGCGAAAACGACCCAGTACTTC
TRBD1	TRBJ1-4	.	TRBV24-1	CATSDPTGTGEKLFF	TGTGCCACCAGTGACCCGACAGGGACGGGCGAAAAACTGTTTTTT